The rows below give T cell receptor beta chains drawn from one sample of a study of blood T cells in healthy people across ages. MiXCR, applied by TCRdb to the 5' RACE reads, yields one record per CDR3 protein. The table shows roughly 800,000 distinct CDR3 sequences, with 53% occurring only once. The specimen was blood. These receptors came from an elderly man in good health. Each CDR3 is given with its conserved first and last residue. The D gene is left open where the match is weak. Rows give clone size only sometimes, using once, few, many, or a class for an expanded clone.

clone_size	v_call	d_call	j_call	cdr3_aa	cdr3_nt
few	TRBV7-9	.	TRBJ2-7	CASSLVEGREGEQYF	TGTGCCAGCAGCTTAGTCGAGGGGAGAGAAGGCGAGCAGTACTTC
.	TRBV6-2/TRBV6-3	.	TRBJ2-5	CASRSAGLQETQYF	TGTGCCAGCAGGAGCGCCGGGCTCCAGGAGACCCAGTACTTC
.	TRBV11-2	TRBD1	TRBJ2-7	CASSLVGQGDSSYEQYF	TGTGCCAGCAGCTTAGTTGGACAGGGGGACTCCTCCTACGAGCAGTACTTC
.	TRBV6-4	.	TRBJ1-2	CASSVTGAGYGYTF	TGTGCCAGCAGCGTAACCGGGGCCGGCTATGGCTACACCTTC
.	TRBV2	TRBD2	TRBJ2-3	CASGVRGVTDTQYF	TGTGCCAGTGGGGTCCGGGGGGTCACAGATACGCAGTATTTT
few	TRBV29-1	TRBD1	TRBJ2-3	CSVRTGTSTDTQYF	TGCAGCGTACGGACAGGGACTAGCACAGATACGCAGTATTTT
once	TRBV30	TRBD2	TRBJ2-5	CAWSGTSGSRETQYF	TGTGCCTGGAGTGGGACTAGCGGGAGCAGAGAGACCCAGTACTTC
few	TRBV10-3	TRBD2	TRBJ2-5	CAISESASGRETQYF	TGTGCCATCAGTGAGTCGGCTAGCGGGAGAGAGACCCAGTACTTC
few	TRBV29-1	.	TRBJ1-2	CTAWGEGYGYTF	TGCACCGCATGGGGGGAGGGCTATGGCTACACCTTC
.	TRBV18	.	TRBJ2-7	CASSPLAGLYEQYF	TGTGCCAGCTCACCATTGGCAGGCCTCTACGAGCAGTACTTC
few	TRBV20-1	TRBD2	TRBJ2-1	CSASRTSGRYNEQFF	TGCAGTGCTAGTCGGACTAGCGGGCGTTACAATGAGCAGTTCTTC
.	TRBV5-1	TRBD2	TRBJ2-2	CASSLTSRDTGELFF	TGCGCCAGCAGCCTGACTAGCCGGGACACCGGGGAGCTGTTTTTT
few	TRBV5-1	TRBD2	TRBJ2-4	CASSLGSGSGMILAKNIQYF	TGCGCCAGCAGCTTGGGGAGTGGGAGCGGGATGATTCTAGCCAAAAACATTCAGTACTTC
.	TRBV18	.	TRBJ1-2	CASSRDQGPFSYTF	TGTGCCAGCTCACGAGATCAGGGGCCTTTTAGCTACACCTTC
.	TRBV12-3/TRBV12-4	TRBD2	TRBJ2-1	CASSRVRERNEQFF	TGTGCCAGCAGTCGGGTGCGGGAGCGCAATGAGCAGTTCTTC
.	TRBV7-9	.	TRBJ2-2	CASSPASANTGELFF	TGTGCCAGCAGTCCGGCCAGCGCTAACACCGGGGAGCTGTTTTTT
few	TRBV10-3	TRBD1	TRBJ1-1	CAITGTANTEAFF	TGTGCCATCACTGGGACAGCGAACACTGAAGCTTTCTTT
.	TRBV7-9	TRBD2	TRBJ2-1	CASRQSAGGDEQFF	TGTGCCAGCAGGCAAAGCGCGGGAGGGGATGAGCAGTTCTTC
.	TRBV7-9	TRBD1	TRBJ2-7	CASSRTGANYEQYF	TGTGCCAGCAGCCGGACAGGGGCGAACTACGAGCAGTACTTC
.	TRBV5-1	.	TRBJ2-2	CASSSAQGYTGELFF	TGCGCCAGCAGCTCAGCACAGGGTTACACCGGGGAGCTGTTTTTT
.	TRBV5-1	.	TRBJ2-1	CASREGNSGITPYNEQFF	TGCGCCAGCAGGGAGGGAAATTCTGGTATCACCCCCTACAATGAGCAGTTCTTC
.	TRBV5-6	.	TRBJ2-3	CASSRTHTDTQYF	TGTGCCAGCAGCCGGACGCACACAGATACGCAGTATTTT
.	TRBV5-1	TRBD1	TRBJ2-7	CASSPGLGPGQGSYEQYF	TGCGCCAGCAGCCCTGGACTAGGTCCGGGACAGGGTAGCTACGAGCAGTACTTC
.	TRBV4-1	TRBD1	TRBJ1-1	CASRPTGDTEAFF	TGCGCCAGCAGACCGACAGGGGACACTGAAGCTTTCTTT
few	TRBV28	TRBD1	TRBJ2-7	CASRETGDHYEQYF	TGTGCCAGCAGAGAGACAGGGGACCATTACGAGCAGTACTTC
.	TRBV20-1	TRBD2	TRBJ2-1	CSGVGLAGVHEQFF	TGCAGTGGAGTAGGACTAGCGGGAGTCCATGAGCAGTTCTTC
.	TRBV7-9	TRBD2	TRBJ2-7	CASSAAGVSGEQYF	TGTGCCAGCAGCGCGGCGGGGGTATCGGGCGAGCAGTACTTC
.	TRBV6-4	.	TRBJ2-3	CASSDQVTDTQYF	TGTGCCAGCAGTGACCAGGTCACAGATACGCAGTATTTT